In this sample, the clone carrying this T cell receptor (beta chain) turned up a few times. The antigen is not known. cDNA carried unique molecular identifiers, and a universal primer site was added by template switching. Via MiXCR, TCRdb re-called the 5' RACE reads, giving one row per CDR3 protein. The sample contains 150,000 or so distinct CDR3 sequences, around 3.5% of which appear only once. Germline V gene lookup returns CDR1 SNHLY and CDR2 FYNNEI. The CDR3 is 12 amino acids. V was pared by 6 bases and J by 4 bases, with 7 bases between. All of the donors were Caucasians in good health. The sample belongs to a study of identical twins. Study-wide findings and caveats: The models gave estimates that fell short of the out-of-frame TCR alpha sharing seen in monozygotic twins. Twin-shared out-of-frame alpha sequences showed excess low generation probability.

Sequenced: memory T cells sorted from blood. The genes are TRBV2 and TRBJ2-1, with D uncertain. The TCR originated in a man aged 18 to 29 in good health. The CDR3, as DNA: TGTGCCAGCAGCGACGATTACAATGAGCAGTTCTTC. Amino acids: CASSDDYNEQFF.